In this sample, the clone carrying this T cell receptor beta chain turned up once. What it recognizes is unknown. Only in-frame clones appear in the TCRdb table, and some are missing; sequencing was by immunoSEQ multiplex PCR. The sample shows 340,000 or so clones, 85% to 95% of them seen only once. The ends were cut back, 6 bases at V and 4 bases at J, with 10 bases in the middle. Germline V gives CDR1 SQVTM, CDR2 ANQGSEA. This CDR3 region has 12 residues. The sample is drawn from a study of brain T cells in children with intractable seizures. Points from the study as a whole: Patients' HCMV serostatus was unknown; virus specificity rests on CDR3 similarity alone. Pre-surgery blood may have been undersampled, hiding some clones.

The sample's time point: blood from clinic visit 5 months post-surgery; TSC patient then seizure free. Sequencing was limited to surgery cases with top T cell transcript signatures in brain tissue. Sequenced material: peripheral blood, taken roughly 5 months after surgery. The V gene is TRBV29-1, the J gene TRBJ2-1; D unresolved. This sequence originates from a boy less than two years old with tuberous sclerosis and intractable seizures. The CDR3 DNA sequence: TGCAGCGTGTCGTGGGCGTACAATGAGCAGTTCTTC. It encodes CSVSWAYNEQFF.